Described below is a single T cell receptor (beta chain) sequence and its context. The target of this receptor is not known. Base qualities are not recorded, but no much larger clone differs from it by a single base. In total, roughly 670 healthy bone marrow donors made up the cohort. All cohort members were sampled while nominally healthy, although unrecorded immune exposures were likely present. Of the approximately 620 cohort members, roughly 290 had a positive CMV serostatus and approximately 400 had a negative one, while no CMV serostatus was recorded for the donor. Each donor provided a peripheral blood sample, and peripheral blood mononuclear cells were used for TCR beta sequencing. Genomic DNA was extracted from the blood cell samples with the Qiagen DNeasy Blood Extraction Kit. This specimen belongs to a study of cytomegalovirus exposure and HLA in healthy donors (dated by TCRdb to 2017 to 2019). Background for the entire study: An earlier analysis of some 600 of the donors reported 276 Gb of sequence data and around 120 million unique TCR beta sequences obtained from about 200 million T cells. An early release covering 550 to 700 HLA-typed donors comprised approximately 300 gigabases of sequencing data and some 79 million unique TCR sequences. The genetic ancestry cluster associated with self-reported Caucasian donors included 65% to 90% of the 398 genotyped donors. The study was designed to test whether signatures of past pathogen exposure could be identified by cataloging public T cell receptors. Using immunosequencing, the study profiled T cell repertoires from about 610 subjects and related those repertoires to cytomegalovirus serostatus. In addition to the first cohort of around 670 subjects, a separate validation cohort of 130 or so different subjects was used. To predict cytomegalovirus infection status, the study combined high-throughput TCR immunosequencing, statistical association of individual TCRs with disease status, and machine learning. A later analysis re-examined previously published TCR beta repertoires from over 500 donors and added high-resolution HLA genotyping to investigate patterns of TCR occurrence. In the later analysis, no new phenotypic data were used to find candidate immune exposures; instead, reliance was placed on TCR beta sequences and their occurrence across donors. In an earlier analysis of roughly 540 of the donors, high-throughput TCR beta sequencing was used to judge whether each TCR beta V gene segment behaved as functional or pseudogenic. Alongside the repertoire data, information on donor age, sex, ethnicity and CMV serostatus was compiled. In a later genetic analysis, genome-wide SNP genotypes for about three fifths of the roughly 670 donors were used, and that subset was treated as a discovery cohort. All discovery cohort repertoires had been generated on a single sequencing platform. Class I and class II HLA loci were covered by the typing at four-digit resolution. The number of donors typed differed by locus, with 629-630 for A, B, C, DRB1 and DQB1, around 500 for DQA1, about 610 for DPA1, and around 450 for DPB1. Roughly 5 DR-DQ haplotypes were handled as single units for association and clustering, since linkage in the cohort was strong. Among over 350 genotyped donors of the cohort, an average of around 240,000 unique TCR beta nucleotide sequences were sequenced per donor, roughly a sixth of them non-productive. Points the paper makes about the study in general: Compared with the approximately 710-donor mean, donors in an Asian-associated ancestry cluster had fewer N-insertions in productive TCRs, according to a later genetic analysis. In an earlier analysis of approximately 590 of the donors, most TCR beta V segments appeared in productive rearrangements about 90% or about 30% of the time, broadly matching IMGT annotations. In vitro tests confirmed that a few of the cytomegalovirus-associated TCR beta chains recognize cytomegalovirus antigens. Over 15 rarely observed V segments, including chromosome 9 orphons, were excluded from the earlier analysis of some 590 of the donors because counts were too low. In a later analysis, HLA-associated TCR beta chains were found to be more clonally expanded and to have lower generation probabilities than equally common non-associated chains. A later genetic analysis associated a missense DCLRE1C variant with V-gene and J-gene trimming of TCR beta chains, and an independent cohort replicated the association. Assigning TCR associations to individual alleles was difficult when HLA alleles, especially DR and DQ, strongly co-occurred. According to a later analysis, parvovirus B19, influenza, CMV and Epstein-Barr virus appeared linked to several top co-occurrence clusters. Because the 87-base-pair reads could not distinguish some IMGT-functional V segments, including TRBV6-2 and TRBV6-3, those segments were excluded. It was suggested by the authors that the approach could potentially be generalized to other disease states and immunological phenotypes. Cytomegalovirus status was reported to be diagnosed by the classifier with high specificity and sensitivity in both the original and validation cohorts. Across donors, most TCR sequences were observed very rarely, whereas some public TCRs were present in many individuals. Because some donors lacked HLA typing at each locus, the association tests relied only on the typed subset. In a later analysis, most CMV-associated TCR beta chains were found to appear HLA-restricted, with HLA associations seemingly driven largely by CMV exposure. The cohort was sequenced for TCR beta chains only, and without alpha or paired-chain data the features that could be detected were limited. Correlated functional status among segregating V segments might reflect linkage disequilibrium, but an unknown experimental factor could not be ruled out. A cluster of highly shared sequence variants was judged likely to be a technical artifact of the sequencing pipeline. In the study, 150 to 200 TCR beta chains were listed as associated with cytomegalovirus. A further reported finding was that TCR beta sequences accurately predicted the HLA-A and HLA-B alleles for most subjects in the first cohort. Sequencing depth was assumed to be roughly uniform across donors in the presence/absence analyses, though that assumption may not hold. In a later analysis, 15,000 to 20,000 TCR beta sequences were associated with specific HLA alleles at a false discovery rate of 0.05. In a later analysis, TCR association rates were found to vary across HLA loci, with the most associated TCRs seen for DRB1 alleles and the fewest for HLA-C alleles. For the cohort, immune exposure information was limited to CMV serostatus.

Libraries were built with the immunoSEQ multiplex PCR assay. For the multiplex PCR, a mixture combining 60 forward primers for TCR Vbeta segments and 13 reverse primers for TCR Jbeta segments was used. The CDR3 region of rearranged TCR beta genes was amplified from genomic DNA with a multiplex PCR assay. The amplified TCR beta libraries were sequenced on the Illumina HiSeq System as 87-base-pair reads. Processing in the source paper ran as follows. A later analysis counted some 74 million unique TCR beta chains across the 650 to 800 repertoires, and 9.5 million to 11 million of these chains were shared by at least two donors. To remove PCR and sequencing errors, raw reads were error-corrected and collapsed into unique sequences using a nearest-neighbor algorithm that merged closely related sequences. V, D and J gene segments were assigned by aligning CDR3 sequences to IMGT reference sequences. Each retained sequence needed at least a six-nucleotide match to both a V gene segment and a J gene segment. Rearrangements were classified as productive when the CDR3 lacked stop codons and remained in frame with V and J, and all other rearrangements were classified as non-productive. Following IMGT convention, CDR3 was defined as the stretch from the second conserved V-encoded cysteine up to the conserved J-encoded phenylalanine. The earlier analysis of roughly 590 of the donors excluded any sequence lacking an unambiguous match to a single V gene segment. In an earlier analysis of some 590 of the donors, a V segment was called functional when productive rearrangements were above 56.7%, and segregating when the standard deviation between donors exceeded 5%. A statistical classification framework was built for diagnosing cytomegalovirus status from the catalog of TCR beta chain sequences. In a later analysis, TCR nucleotide sequences were compared against IMGT/GENE-DB human TR gene sequences so that V and J genes could be assigned. In a later analysis, CDR3 sequences and most-parsimonious VDJ recombination scenarios were assigned using the TCRdist pipeline. In a later analysis, every TCR beta chain was defined by the combination of its CDR3 amino acid sequence and its V-gene family, and reads without a unique V-gene family were dropped. In a later analysis, fewer than 600 highly shared, low-generation-probability nucleotide sequences were removed to address suspected cross-contamination and a sequencing artifact. In a later analysis, a clonal expansion index was calculated for each public chain from normalized within-repertoire ranks of inferred template counts. In a later analysis, generation probabilities were computed using a VDJ recombination model fitted to out-of-frame rearrangements, and the results were checked against IGoR. Hypergeometric tests were used in a later analysis to score TCR-TCR, TCR-HLA and TCR-CMV co-occurrence, with a repertoire-size bias correction applied to the TCR pairs. To estimate false discovery rates, a later analysis permuted the HLA or CMV assignments 20 times. In a later analysis, co-occurring TCRs were grouped using DBSCAN, with TCRdist sequence similarity added in when clustering inside HLA-allele-positive subsets. Repertoires with fewer than 30,000 or more than 120,000 public chains were left out of co-occurrence clustering, as were about 5 repertoires with anomalous nucleotide sharing. TCRdb obtained this table from immuneACCESS and retained in-frame rearrangements with V and J assigned. These tables miss some clones; where compared with another copy, unresolved V genes account for less than half of the shortfall, and the remainder is unexplained. D and trimming were read from the DNA, whereas the V and J calls and clone size are those reported in that table. The sample table shows more than 55,000 clones, and about 80% are seen once. 1.5% to 2% of the sample rests with the top ten.

The CDR3 starts with the cysteine, ends with the phenylalanine, and has 14 residues. Of the read, only the CDR3 DNA is kept; its 42 bases are in frame from base 1. The V end loses 7 bases and the J end loses 0 bases, and a stretch of 9 bases separates them. CDR1 and CDR2, per the germline V gene, are ENHRY and SYGVKD. The chain was built from TRBV10-3 and TRBJ2-2; the D gene is possibly TRBD1, with 6 bases matching. Material for sequencing was PBMCs. This TCR came from a human donor in good health. The sequence in DNA is TGTGCCATCACCGGGACACCGAACACCGGGGAGCTGTTTTTT. This sequence encodes CAITGTPNTGELFF.